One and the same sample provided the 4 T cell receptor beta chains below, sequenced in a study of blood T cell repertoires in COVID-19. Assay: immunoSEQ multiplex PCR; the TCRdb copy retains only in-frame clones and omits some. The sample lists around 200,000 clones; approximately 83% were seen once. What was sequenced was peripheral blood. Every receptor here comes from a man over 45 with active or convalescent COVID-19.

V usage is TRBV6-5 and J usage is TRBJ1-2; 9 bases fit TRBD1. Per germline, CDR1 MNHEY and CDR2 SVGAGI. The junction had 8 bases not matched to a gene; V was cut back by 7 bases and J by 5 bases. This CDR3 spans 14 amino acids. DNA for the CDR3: TGTGCCAGCAATGCCGGGACAGGGTATTATGGCTACACCTTC. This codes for CASNAGTGYYGYTF.

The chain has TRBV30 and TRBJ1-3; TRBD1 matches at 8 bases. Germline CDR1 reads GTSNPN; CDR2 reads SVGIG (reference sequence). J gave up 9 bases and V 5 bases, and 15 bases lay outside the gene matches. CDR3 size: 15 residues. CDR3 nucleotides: TGTGCCTGGGGATTATCCGGGACAGGCCAGCTCACCATATATTTT. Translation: CAWGLSGTGQLTIYF.

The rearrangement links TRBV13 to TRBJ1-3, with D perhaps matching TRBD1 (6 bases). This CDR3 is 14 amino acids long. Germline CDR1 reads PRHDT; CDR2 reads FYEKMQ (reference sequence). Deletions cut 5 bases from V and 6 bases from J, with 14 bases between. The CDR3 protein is CASSDQGGTNTIYF. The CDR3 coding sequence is TGTGCCAGCAGCGACCAAGGGGGAACAAACACCATATATTTT.

CDR3 loop: CASREGQGAQEKLFF. In DNA, the CDR3 is TGTGCCAGCAGAGAGGGACAGGGGGCTCAGGAAAAACTGTTTTTT. The rearrangement links TRBV6-5 to TRBJ1-4; 12 nucleotides agree with TRBD1. V shed 6 bases, J shed 8 bases, and the junction held 7 bases outside the gene matches. The CDR3 is 15 amino acids. Germline values: CDR1 MNHEY, CDR2 SVGAGI.